The sample holds a few counts of the clone carrying this T cell receptor (beta chain). This table comes from immunoSEQ multiplex PCR, and its TCRdb copy is limited to in-frame clones, with some not included. The data hold more than 90,000 clones, with 90% to 95% observed a single time. This sample stems from a study of T cell changes during pregnancy in multiple sclerosis. Germline CDR1 and CDR2: MNHEY and SMNVEV (reference sequence). The junction had 5 bases not matched to a gene; V was cut back by 4 bases and J by 3 bases. There are 15 residues in the CDR3. The sequence derives from a female donor with multiple sclerosis, enrolled in a pregnancy study. The J gene is TRBJ2-2, the V gene TRBV27; 7 positions match TRBD2. Material: peripheral blood, obtained in the third trimester of pregnancy. The CDR3 is CASSWEGRDTGELFF. Written as DNA, the CDR3 is TGTGCCAGCAGTTGGGAGGGCAGAGACACCGGGGAGCTGTTTTTT.